The rows below give T cell receptor beta chains drawn from one sample of a study of blood T cell repertoires in COVID-19. Sequencing was performed with immunoSEQ multiplex PCR; in TCRdb, only in-frame clones are kept and a portion is missing. The sample lists approximately 94,000 clones, approximately 87% seen once, with roughly 13% in the top ten. Sequenced: peripheral blood. The source of these receptors is a human donor in a cohort sampled during active COVID-19. CDR3s include the opening cysteine and the closing phenylalanine or tryptophan. Fields, in order: V gene, J gene, D gene, clone size, CDR3 protein, CDR3 DNA. The D gene is left open where the match is weak. Not every row has a clone size; where given, it reads once, few, many or a size class.

TRBV10-3	TRBJ2-7	TRBD2	.	CASGRLRENYEQYF	TGTGCCAGCGGTAGGTTGCGGGAGAATTACGAGCAGTACTTC
TRBV5-6	TRBJ2-7	.	.	CASSVLDGSKLYEQYF	TGTGCCAGCAGCGTGCTTGATGGGAGTAAGCTCTACGAGCAGTACTTC
TRBV5-6	TRBJ2-5	.	.	CASSRGLADYQETQYF	TGTGCCAGCAGCCGGGGGCTAGCGGATTATCAAGAGACCCAGTACTTC
TRBV2	TRBJ2-7	TRBD1	.	CAGTTGGREQYF	TGTGCCGGAACGACAGGGGGCCGGGAGCAGTACTTC
TRBV9	TRBJ1-1	TRBD1	.	CASSARDRGGTEAFF	TGTGCCAGCAGCGCCCGCGACAGGGGAGGGACTGAAGCTTTCTTT
TRBV6-5	TRBJ1-2	TRBD1	.	CASRSRDRNPYGYTF	TGTGCCAGCAGGAGCCGGGACAGGAACCCCTATGGCTACACCTTC
TRBV10-3	TRBJ2-7	TRBD1	.	CAIGRDRGQTNEQYF	TGTGCCATCGGAAGAGACAGGGGGCAAACAAACGAGCAGTACTTC
TRBV11-2	TRBJ2-7	.	.	CASSPGGRPYEQYF	TGTGCCAGCAGCCCGGGGGGCCGTCCCTACGAGCAGTACTTC
TRBV6-8	TRBJ1-1	.	.	CASSQPGRRDTEAFF	TGTGCCAGCAGCCAACCCGGGCGGAGGGACACTGAAGCTTTCTTT
TRBV3-1/TRBV3-2	TRBJ2-7	TRBD1	.	CASSHNPPRDRLYEQYF	TGTGCCAGCAGCCACAATCCCCCGAGGGACAGACTCTACGAGCAGTACTTC
TRBV6-6	TRBJ1-2	TRBD1	.	CASSSTQGGSYGYTF	TGTGCCAGCAGTTCGACCCAGGGGGGTAGCTATGGCTACACCTTC
TRBV6-2/TRBV6-3	TRBJ1-1	.	.	CASSYSSNTEAFF	TGTGCCAGCAGTTACAGCTCGAACACTGAAGCTTTCTTT
TRBV18	TRBJ2-1	TRBD2	.	CASSPSLAGLNEQFF	TGTGCCAGCTCACCCTCGCTAGCGGGGTTGAATGAGCAGTTCTTC
TRBV7-2	TRBJ2-7	TRBD2	once	CASSFSGLAGGEQYF	TGTGCCAGCAGTTTCTCAGGACTAGCGGGAGGCGAGCAGTACTTC
TRBV30	TRBJ1-1	.	.	CAWDTGSSTEAFF	TGTGCCTGGGATACAGGGTCTTCCACTGAAGCTTTCTTT
TRBV2	TRBJ2-7	.	.	CASSLQGNYEQYF	TGTGCCAGCAGTTTACAGGGAAACTACGAGCAGTACTTC
TRBV7-9	TRBJ2-7	.	few	CASSTVNYEQYF	TGTGCCAGCAGCACAGTCAACTACGAGCAGTACTTC
TRBV11-2	TRBJ1-1	.	once	CASSSKDIYLNTEAFF	TGTGCCAGCAGCTCCAAGGACATCTACTTGAACACTGAAGCTTTCTTT
TRBV4-1	TRBJ2-1	.	few	CASSQGGTNEQFF	TGCGCCAGCAGCCAAGGAGGCACCAATGAGCAGTTCTTC
TRBV7-2	TRBJ1-4	.	.	CASSPLQSEKLFF	TGTGCCAGCAGCCCCCTACAGTCTGAAAAACTGTTTTTT
TRBV4-1	TRBJ1-1	.	.	CASRQSGWGGGTEAFF	TGCGCCAGCAGACAATCTGGGTGGGGAGGTGGCACTGAAGCTTTCTTT
TRBV7-8	TRBJ1-2	TRBD1	.	CASSLVGGTGPYYGYTF	TGTGCCAGCAGCTTAGTGGGCGGGACAGGTCCCTACTATGGCTACACCTTC
TRBV7-7	TRBJ2-5	TRBD2	.	CASSLALASGSRGTQYF	TGTGCTAGCAGCTTAGCATTGGCTAGCGGGAGTCGAGGGACCCAGTACTTC
TRBV11-3	TRBJ2-7	.	.	CASSPGQSSYEQYF	TGTGCCAGCTCCCCGGGACAAAGCTCCTACGAGCAGTACTTC